This T cell receptor beta chain emerged from a study of Ad26.COV2.S vaccination and SARS-CoV-2 variants. Study-level background: By the intramuscular route, Ad26.COV2.S was given once, or twice 56 days apart.

Study results and limitations: Substantial post-vaccination breadth of spike-specific CD8+ and CD4+ T cell responses was reported.

Note on this clone: Its antigen is still unknown. At one of its ends the junction is not consistent with the germline gene, which may arise from a read error.

Some clones are missing from TCRdb's copy, which holds only in-frame ones; the method was immunoSEQ multiplex PCR. The sample contains hundreds of thousands of clones, about 89% of which appear only once. The treatment was: around 19 received Ad26.COV2.S at low or high dose, single or two shots; several received placebo; per-sample allocation not given. Collection of samples fell on day 63 after the first vaccine or placebo injection. Aged 18-55 years, donor was enrolled in Boston in 2020. An Ad26 vector expressing Wuhan-strain SARS-CoV-2 spike constituted the vaccine. Looked up from germline, CDR1 is SNHLY and CDR2 is FYNNEI. The CDR3 has 13 residues.

This TCR derives from a person between 18 and 65 years old who received the Ad26.COV2.S COVID-19 vaccine or a placebo. This chain joins TRBV2 and TRBJ2-1; the D is unclear. The specimen comprised peripheral blood, sampled in a trial of Ad26.COV2.S vaccine versus placebo. This CDR3 reads CASREARIDEQFF. The CDR3 bases are TGTGCCAGCAGAGAAGCGAGAATAGATGAGCAGTTCTTC.